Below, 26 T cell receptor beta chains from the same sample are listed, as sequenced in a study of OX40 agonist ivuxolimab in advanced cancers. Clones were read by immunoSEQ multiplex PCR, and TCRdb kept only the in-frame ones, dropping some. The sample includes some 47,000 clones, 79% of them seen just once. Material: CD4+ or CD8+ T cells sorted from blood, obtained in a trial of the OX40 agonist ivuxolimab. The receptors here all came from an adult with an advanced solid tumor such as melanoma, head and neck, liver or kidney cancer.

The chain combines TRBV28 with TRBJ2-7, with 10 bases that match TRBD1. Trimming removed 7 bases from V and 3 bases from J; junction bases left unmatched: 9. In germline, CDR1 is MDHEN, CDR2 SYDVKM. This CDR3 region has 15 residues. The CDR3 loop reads CASNPPGTGVYEQYF. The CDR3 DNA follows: TGTGCCAGCAACCCTCCCGGGACAGGGGTCTACGAGCAGTACTTC.

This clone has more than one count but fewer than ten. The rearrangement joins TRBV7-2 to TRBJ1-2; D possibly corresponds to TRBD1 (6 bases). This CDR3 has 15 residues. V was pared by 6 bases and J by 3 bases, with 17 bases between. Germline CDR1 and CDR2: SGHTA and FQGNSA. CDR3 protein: CASSPFRAGDYGYTF. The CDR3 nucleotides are TGTGCCAGCAGTCCTTTCAGGGCAGGGGACTATGGCTACACCTTC.

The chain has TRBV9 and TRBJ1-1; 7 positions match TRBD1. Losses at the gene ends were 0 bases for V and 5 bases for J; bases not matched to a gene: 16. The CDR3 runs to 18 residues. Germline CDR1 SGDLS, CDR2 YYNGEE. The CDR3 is CASSVEPTGMIRGTEAFF. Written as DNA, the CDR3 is TGTGCCAGCAGCGTAGAACCGACAGGGATGATAAGGGGGACTGAAGCTTTCTTT.

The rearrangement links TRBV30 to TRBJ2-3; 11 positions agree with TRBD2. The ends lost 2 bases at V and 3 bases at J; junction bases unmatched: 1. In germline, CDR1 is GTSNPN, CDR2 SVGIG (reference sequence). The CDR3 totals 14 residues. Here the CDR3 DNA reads TGTGCCTGGAGTTTAGCGGGAGGGACAGATACGCAGTATTTT. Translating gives CAWSLAGGTDTQYF.

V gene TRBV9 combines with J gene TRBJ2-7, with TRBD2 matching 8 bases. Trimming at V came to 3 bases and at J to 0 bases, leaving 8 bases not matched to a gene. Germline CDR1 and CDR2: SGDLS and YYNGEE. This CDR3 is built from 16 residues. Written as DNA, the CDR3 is TGTGCCAGCAGCGCTACCGGGGGACTAGGCTCCTACGAGCAGTACTTC. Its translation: CASSATGGLGSYEQYF.

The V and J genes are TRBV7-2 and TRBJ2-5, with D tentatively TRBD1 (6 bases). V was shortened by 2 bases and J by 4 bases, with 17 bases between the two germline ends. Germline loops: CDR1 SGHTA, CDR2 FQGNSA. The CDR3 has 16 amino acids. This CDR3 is CASSLWGIQGGETQYF. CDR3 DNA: TGTGCCAGCAGCTTATGGGGCATCCAAGGGGGAGAGACCCAGTACTTC.

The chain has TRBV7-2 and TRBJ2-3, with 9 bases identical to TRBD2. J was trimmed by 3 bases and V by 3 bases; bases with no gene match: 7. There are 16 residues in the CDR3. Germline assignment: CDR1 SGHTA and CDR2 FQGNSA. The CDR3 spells CASSFYSGRGTDTQYF. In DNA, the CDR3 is TGTGCCAGCAGCTTTTATAGCGGGAGAGGGACAGATACGCAGTATTTT.

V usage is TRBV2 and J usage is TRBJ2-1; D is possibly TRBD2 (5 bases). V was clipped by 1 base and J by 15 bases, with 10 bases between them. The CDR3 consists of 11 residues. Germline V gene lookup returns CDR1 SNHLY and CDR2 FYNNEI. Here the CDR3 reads CASSEGGSTFF. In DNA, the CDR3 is TGTGCCAGCAGTGAAGGTGGGAGTACGTTCTTC.

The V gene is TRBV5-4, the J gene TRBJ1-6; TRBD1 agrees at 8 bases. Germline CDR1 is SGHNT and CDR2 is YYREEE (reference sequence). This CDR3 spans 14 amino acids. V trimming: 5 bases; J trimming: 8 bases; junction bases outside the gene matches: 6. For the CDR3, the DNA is TGTGCCAGCAGAGCCAGGGGGCGAGATTCACCCCTCCACTTT. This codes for CASRARGRDSPLHF.

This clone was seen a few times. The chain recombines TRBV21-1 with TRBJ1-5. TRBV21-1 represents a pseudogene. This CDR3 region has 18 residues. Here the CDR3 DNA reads TGTGCCAGCAGCAAACTCGGCTTTTCGCCTTACGGCAATCAGCCCCAGCATTTT. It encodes CASSKLGFSPYGNQPQHF.

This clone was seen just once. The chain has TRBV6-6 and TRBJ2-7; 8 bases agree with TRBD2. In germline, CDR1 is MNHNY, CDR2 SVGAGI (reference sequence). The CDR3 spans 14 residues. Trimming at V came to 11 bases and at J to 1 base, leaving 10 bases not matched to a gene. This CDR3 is CASAGGLSSYEQYF. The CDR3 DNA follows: TGTGCCTCCGCGGGGGGACTTTCTTCCTACGAGCAGTACTTC.

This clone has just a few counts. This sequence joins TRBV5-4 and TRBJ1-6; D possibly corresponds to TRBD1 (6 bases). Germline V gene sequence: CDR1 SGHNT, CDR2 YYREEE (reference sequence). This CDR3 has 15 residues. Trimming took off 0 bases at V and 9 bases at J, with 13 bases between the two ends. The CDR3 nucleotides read TGTGCCAGCAGCTTGGAACAGGGATCCCTTTCACCCCTCCACTTT. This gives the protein CASSLEQGSLSPLHF.

The CDR3, as DNA: TGTGCCAGCTCGGTCGGGGACAGGATCTCTGGAAACACCATATATTTT. It yields the protein CASSVGDRISGNTIYF. The chain couples TRBV7-3 to TRBJ1-3; 8 bases align to TRBD1. V lost 8 bases, J lost 0 bases, and 9 bases stayed unmatched. There are 16 residues in the CDR3. The germline V gene has CDR1 SGHTA and CDR2 FQGTGA.

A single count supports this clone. CDR3 nucleotides: TGTGCCAGCAGCTGGTCGGGGGGCAGCTATGGCTACACCTTC. Translated: CASSWSGGSYGYTF. The genes are TRBV5-8 and TRBJ1-2; D might be TRBD1 (6 bases). With 3 bases removed from V and 4 bases from J, the gap between germline ends came to 13 bases. CDR1 SGHTS and CDR2 YDEGEE come from the germline V gene. This CDR3 contains 14 residues.

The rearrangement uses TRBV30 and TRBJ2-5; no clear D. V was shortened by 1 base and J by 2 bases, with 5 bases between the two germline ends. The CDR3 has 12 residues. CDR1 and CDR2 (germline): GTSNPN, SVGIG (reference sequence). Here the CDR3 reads CAWSEKQETQYF. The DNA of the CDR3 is TGTGCCTGGAGTGAAAAACAAGAGACCCAGTACTTC. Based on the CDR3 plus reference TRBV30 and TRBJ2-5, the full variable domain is SQTIHQWPATLVQPVGSPLSLECTVEGTSNPNLYWYRQAAGRGLQLLFYSVGIGQISSEVPQNLSASRPQDRQFILSSKKLLLSDSGFYLCAWSEKQETQYFGPGTRLLVL.

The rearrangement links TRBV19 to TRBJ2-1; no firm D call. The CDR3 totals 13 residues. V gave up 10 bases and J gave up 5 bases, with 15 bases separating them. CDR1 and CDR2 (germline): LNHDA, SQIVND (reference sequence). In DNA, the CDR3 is TGTGCCACCCACCGGGCAAACAACAATGAGCAGTTCTTC. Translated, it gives CATHRANNNEQFF.

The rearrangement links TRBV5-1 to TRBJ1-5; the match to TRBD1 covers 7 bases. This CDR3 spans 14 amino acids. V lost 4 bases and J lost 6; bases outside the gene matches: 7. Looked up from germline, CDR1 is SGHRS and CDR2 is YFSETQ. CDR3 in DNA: TGCGCCAGCAGCCCGACAGGGAATGCTCAGCCCCAGCATTTT. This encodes CASSPTGNAQPQHF.

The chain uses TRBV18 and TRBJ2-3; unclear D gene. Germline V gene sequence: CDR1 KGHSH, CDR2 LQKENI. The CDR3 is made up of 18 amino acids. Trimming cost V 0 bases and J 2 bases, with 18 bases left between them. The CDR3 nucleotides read TGTGCCAGCTCACCACCCCAGACCCGCCACTCCCCCACAGATACGCAGTATTTT. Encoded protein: CASSPPQTRHSPTDTQYF.

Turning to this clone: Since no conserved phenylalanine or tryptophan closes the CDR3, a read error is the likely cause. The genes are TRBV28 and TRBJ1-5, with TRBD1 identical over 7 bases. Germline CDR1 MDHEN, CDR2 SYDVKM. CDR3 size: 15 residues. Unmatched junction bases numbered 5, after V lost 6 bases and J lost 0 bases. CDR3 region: CASRQQGPSNQPQHL. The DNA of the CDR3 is TGTGCCAGCAGACAACAGGGGCCTAGCAATCAGCCCCAGCATCTT.

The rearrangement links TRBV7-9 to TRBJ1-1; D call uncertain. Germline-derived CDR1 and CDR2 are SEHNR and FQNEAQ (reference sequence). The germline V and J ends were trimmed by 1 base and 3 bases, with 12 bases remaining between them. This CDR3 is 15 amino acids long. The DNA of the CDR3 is TGTGCCAGCAGCTTAGGTGCTTTGGGTGACACTGAAGCTTTCTTT. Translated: CASSLGALGDTEAFF.

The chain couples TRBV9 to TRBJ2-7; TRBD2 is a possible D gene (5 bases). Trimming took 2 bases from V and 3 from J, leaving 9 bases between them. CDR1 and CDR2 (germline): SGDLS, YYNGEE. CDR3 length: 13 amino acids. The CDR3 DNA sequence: TGTGCCAGCAGCGTGACCGGGAACTACGAGCAGTACTTC. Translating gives CASSVTGNYEQYF. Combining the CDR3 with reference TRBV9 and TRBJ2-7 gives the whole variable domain DSGVTQTPKHLITATGQRVTLRCSPRSGDLSVYWYQQSLDQGLQFLIQYYNGEERAKGNILERFSAQQFPDLHSELNLSSLELGDSALYFCASSVTGNYEQYFGPGTRLTVT.

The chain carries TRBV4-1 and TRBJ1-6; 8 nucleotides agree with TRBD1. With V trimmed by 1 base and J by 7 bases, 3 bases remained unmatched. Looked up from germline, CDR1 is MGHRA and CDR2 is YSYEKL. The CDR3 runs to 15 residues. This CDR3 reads CASSQGGQENSPLHF. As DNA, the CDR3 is TGCGCCAGCAGCCAAGGGGGACAGGAAAATTCACCCCTCCACTTT.

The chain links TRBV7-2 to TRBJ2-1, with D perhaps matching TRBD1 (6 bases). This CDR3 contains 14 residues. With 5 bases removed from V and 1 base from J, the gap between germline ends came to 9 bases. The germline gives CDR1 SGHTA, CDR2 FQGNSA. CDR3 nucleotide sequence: TGTGCCAGCAGCCCCACAGGGTCCTACAATGAGCAGTTCTTC. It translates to CASSPTGSYNEQFF.

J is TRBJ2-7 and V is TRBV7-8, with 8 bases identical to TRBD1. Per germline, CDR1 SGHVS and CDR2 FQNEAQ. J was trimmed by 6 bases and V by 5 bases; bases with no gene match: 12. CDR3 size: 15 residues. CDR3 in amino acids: CASSIVSTGEGEQYF. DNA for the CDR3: TGTGCCAGCAGCATCGTTTCGACAGGGGAAGGCGAGCAGTACTTC.

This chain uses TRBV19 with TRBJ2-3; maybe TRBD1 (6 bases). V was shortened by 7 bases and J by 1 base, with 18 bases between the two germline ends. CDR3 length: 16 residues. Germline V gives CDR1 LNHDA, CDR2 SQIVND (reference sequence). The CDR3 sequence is CASTGTHRVGTDTQYF. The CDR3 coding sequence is TGTGCCAGTACGGGGACCCACAGGGTGGGCACAGATACGCAGTATTTT. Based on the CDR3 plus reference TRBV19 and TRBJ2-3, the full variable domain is DGGITQSPKYLFRKEGQNVTLSCEQNLNHDAMYWYRQDPGQGLRLIYYSQIVNDFQKGDIAEGYSVSREKKESFPLTVTSAQKNPTAFYLCASTGTHRVGTDTQYFGPGTRLTVL.

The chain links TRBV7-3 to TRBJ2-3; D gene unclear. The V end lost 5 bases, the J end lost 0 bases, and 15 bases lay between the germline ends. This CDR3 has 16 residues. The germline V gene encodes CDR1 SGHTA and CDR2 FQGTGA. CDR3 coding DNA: TGTGCCAGCAGCCCAGTATACGCCCCTAGCACAGATACGCAGTATTTT. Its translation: CASSPVYAPSTDTQYF.